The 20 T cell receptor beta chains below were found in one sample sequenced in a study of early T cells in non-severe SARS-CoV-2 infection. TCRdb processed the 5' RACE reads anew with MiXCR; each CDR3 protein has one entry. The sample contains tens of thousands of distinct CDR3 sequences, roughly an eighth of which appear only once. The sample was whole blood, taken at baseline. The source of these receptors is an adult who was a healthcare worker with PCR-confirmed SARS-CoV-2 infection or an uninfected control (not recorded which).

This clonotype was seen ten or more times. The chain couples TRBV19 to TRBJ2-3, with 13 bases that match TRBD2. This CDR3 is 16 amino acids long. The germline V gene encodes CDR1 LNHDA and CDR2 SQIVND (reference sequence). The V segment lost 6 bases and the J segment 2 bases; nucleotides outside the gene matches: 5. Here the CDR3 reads CASSLGLAGHTDTQYF. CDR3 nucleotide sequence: TGTGCCAGTAGCCTGGGACTAGCGGGGCACACAGATACGCAGTATTTT.

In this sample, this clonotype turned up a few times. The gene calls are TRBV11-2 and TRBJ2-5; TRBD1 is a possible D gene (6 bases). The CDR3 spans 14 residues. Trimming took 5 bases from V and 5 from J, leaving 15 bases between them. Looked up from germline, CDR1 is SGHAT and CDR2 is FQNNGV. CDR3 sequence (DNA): TGTGCCAGCAGCGAGACAGGTCGGATGGAGACCCAGTACTTC. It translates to CASSETGRMETQYF.

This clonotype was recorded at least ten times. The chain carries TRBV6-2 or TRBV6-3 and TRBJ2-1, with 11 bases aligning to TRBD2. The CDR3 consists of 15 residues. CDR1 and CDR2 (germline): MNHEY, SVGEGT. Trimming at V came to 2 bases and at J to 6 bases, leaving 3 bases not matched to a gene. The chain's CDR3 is CASSYGTSGSNEQFF. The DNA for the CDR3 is TGTGCCAGCAGTTACGGGACTAGCGGAAGCAATGAGCAGTTCTTC.

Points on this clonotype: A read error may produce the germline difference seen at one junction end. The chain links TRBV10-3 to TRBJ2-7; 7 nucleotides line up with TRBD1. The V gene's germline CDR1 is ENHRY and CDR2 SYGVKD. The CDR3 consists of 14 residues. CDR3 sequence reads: CVISEWGTAYEQYF. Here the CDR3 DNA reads TGTGTCATCAGTGAGTGGGGGACAGCTTACGAGCAGTACTTC.

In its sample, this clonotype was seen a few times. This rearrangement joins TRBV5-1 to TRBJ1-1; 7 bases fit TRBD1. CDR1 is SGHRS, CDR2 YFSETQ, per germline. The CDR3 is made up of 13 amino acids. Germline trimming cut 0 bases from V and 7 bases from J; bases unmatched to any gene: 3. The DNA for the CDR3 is TGCGCCAGCAGCTTGGAGGGGGCAGGTGAAGCTTTCTTT. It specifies CASSLEGAGEAFF.

The CDR3 loop is CSATPGPSSYEQYF. In DNA form, the CDR3 reads TGCAGTGCAACGCCGGGACCGAGCTCCTACGAGCAGTACTTC. The chain carries TRBV20-1 and TRBJ2-7; D assignment may be TRBD1 or TRBD2 (5 bases each). Between the trimmed V and J ends, which lost 6 bases and 0 bases, there was a span of 15 bases. CDR1 is DFQATT and CDR2 is SNEGSKA in the germline V gene (reference sequence). The CDR3 consists of 14 residues.

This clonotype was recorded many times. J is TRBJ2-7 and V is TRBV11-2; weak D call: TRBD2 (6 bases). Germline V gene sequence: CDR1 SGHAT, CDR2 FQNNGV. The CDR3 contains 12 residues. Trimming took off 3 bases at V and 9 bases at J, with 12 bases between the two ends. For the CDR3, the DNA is TGTGCCAGCAGCTTCCCGGGGGTCGGGCAGTACTTC. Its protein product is CASSFPGVGQYF.

CDR3 sequence reads: CASSLVSGRANEQFF. DNA for the CDR3: TGTGCCAGCAGCTTAGTAAGCGGGAGGGCCAATGAGCAGTTCTTC. V and J are TRBV7-2 and TRBJ2-1; 10 nucleotides align to TRBD2. This CDR3 is 15 amino acids long. V was clipped by 1 base and J by 6 bases; unmatched bases: 3. Germline CDR1 is SGHTA and CDR2 is FQGNSA. Drawing the rest from reference TRBV7-2 and TRBJ2-1, the complete variable domain is GAGVSQSPSNKVTEKGKDVELRCDPISGHTALYWYRQSLGQGLEFLIYFQGNSAPDKSGLPSDRFSAERTGGSVSTLTIQRTQQEDSAVYLCASSLVSGRANEQFFGPGTRLTVL.

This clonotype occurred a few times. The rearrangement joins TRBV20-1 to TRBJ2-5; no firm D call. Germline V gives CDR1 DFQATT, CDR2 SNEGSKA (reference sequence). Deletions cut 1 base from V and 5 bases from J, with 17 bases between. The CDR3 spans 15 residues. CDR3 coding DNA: TGCAGTGCTAGAGGACCGAGCCTTGGCGGCGAGACCCAGTACTTC. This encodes CSARGPSLGGETQYF.

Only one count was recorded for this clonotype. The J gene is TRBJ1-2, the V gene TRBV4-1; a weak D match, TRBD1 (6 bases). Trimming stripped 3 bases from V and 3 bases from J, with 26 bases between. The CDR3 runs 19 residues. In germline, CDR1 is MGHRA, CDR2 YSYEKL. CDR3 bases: TGCGCCAGCAGCCACCGACAGGCAATAGTTCCTTCGAAGGACTATGGCTACACCTTC. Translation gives CASSHRQAIVPSKDYGYTF.

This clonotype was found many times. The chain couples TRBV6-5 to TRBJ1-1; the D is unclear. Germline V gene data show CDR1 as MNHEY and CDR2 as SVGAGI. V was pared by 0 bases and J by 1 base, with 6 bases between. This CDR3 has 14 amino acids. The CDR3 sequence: CASSYSITNTEAFF. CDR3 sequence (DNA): TGTGCCAGCAGTTACTCGATAACGAACACTGAAGCTTTCTTT.

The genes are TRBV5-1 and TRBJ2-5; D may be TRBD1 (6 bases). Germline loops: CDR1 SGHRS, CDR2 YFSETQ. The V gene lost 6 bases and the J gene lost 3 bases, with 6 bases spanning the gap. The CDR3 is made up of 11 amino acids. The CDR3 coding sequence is TGCGCCAGCAAGGGGGAAGAGACCCAGTACTTC. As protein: CASKGEETQYF.

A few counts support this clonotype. The CDR3 DNA reads TGTGCCAGCAGCCTCCGGGGGGGTTACGAGCAGTACTTC. Its protein product is CASSLRGGYEQYF. V usage is TRBV3-1 and J usage is TRBJ2-7; 8 bases are shared with TRBD2. Germline-derived CDR1 and CDR2 are LGHDT and YNNKEL (reference sequence). This CDR3 has 13 amino acids. V lost 4 bases to trimming and J lost 4 bases; unmatched junction nucleotides: 3.

The CDR3 here is CSATTGSGQANYGYTF. DNA of the CDR3: TGCAGTGCTACGACAGGGAGCGGGCAAGCTAACTATGGCTACACCTTC. V gene TRBV20-1 combines with J gene TRBJ1-2; 7 positions match TRBD1. V lost 4 bases to trimming and J lost 0 bases; unmatched junction nucleotides: 11. The germline V gene has CDR1 DFQATT and CDR2 SNEGSKA (reference sequence). This CDR3 contains 16 residues.

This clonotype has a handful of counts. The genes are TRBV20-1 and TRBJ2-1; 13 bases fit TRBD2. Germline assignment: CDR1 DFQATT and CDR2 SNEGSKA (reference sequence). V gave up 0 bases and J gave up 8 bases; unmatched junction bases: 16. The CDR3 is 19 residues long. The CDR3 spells CSARDRGRLAGGPQYEQFF. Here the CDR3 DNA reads TGCAGTGCTAGAGACCGTGGGCGACTAGCGGGGGGTCCTCAGTATGAGCAGTTCTTC.

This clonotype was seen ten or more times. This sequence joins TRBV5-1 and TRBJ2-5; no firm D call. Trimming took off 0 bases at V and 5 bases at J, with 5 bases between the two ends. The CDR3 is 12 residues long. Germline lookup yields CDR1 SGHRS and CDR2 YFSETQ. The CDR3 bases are TGCGCCAGCAGCTTGGAAGGGGAGACCCAGTACTTC. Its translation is CASSLEGETQYF.

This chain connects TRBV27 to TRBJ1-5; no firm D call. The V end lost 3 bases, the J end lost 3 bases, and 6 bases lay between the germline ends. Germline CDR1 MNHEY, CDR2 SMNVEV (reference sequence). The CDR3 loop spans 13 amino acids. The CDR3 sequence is CASSFRPNQPQHF. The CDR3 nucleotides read TGTGCCAGCAGTTTTCGGCCCAATCAGCCCCAGCATTTT.

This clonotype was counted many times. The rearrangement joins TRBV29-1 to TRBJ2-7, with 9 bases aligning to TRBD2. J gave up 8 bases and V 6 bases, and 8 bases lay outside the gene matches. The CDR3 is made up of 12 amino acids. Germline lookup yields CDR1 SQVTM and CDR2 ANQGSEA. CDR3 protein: CSVASGASQQYF. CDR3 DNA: TGCAGCGTCGCTAGCGGGGCCAGTCAGCAGTACTTC.

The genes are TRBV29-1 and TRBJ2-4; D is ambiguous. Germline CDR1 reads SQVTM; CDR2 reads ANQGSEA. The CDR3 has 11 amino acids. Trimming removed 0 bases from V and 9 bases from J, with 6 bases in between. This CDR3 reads CSVEDGSIQYF. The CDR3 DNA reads TGCAGCGTTGAAGACGGAAGCATTCAGTACTTC.

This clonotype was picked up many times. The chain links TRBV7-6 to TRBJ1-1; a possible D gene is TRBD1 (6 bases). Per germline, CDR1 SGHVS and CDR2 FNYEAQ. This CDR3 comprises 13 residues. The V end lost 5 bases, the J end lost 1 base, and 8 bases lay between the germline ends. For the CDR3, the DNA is TGTGCCAGCAGCAGGGGGGAGAACACTGAAGCTTTCTTT. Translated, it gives CASSRGENTEAFF. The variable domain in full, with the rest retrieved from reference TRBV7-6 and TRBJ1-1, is GAGVSQSPRYKVTKRGQDVALRCDPISGHVSLYWYRQALGQGPEFLTYFNYEAQQDKSGLPNDRFSAERPEGSISTLTIQRTEQRDSAMYRCASSRGENTEAFFGQGTRLTVV.